This record covers a single T cell receptor beta chain. The antigen it binds to is not known. No base-level quality is on record; no much larger clone is a single base apart. The data are from a study of shared clonotypes between healthy human individuals (dated by TCRdb to the early 2020s). At the level of the whole study: The cohort comprised a couple of women and three men aged 18 to 49 years. For each donor, CD4 naive and CD4 memory were each given three plates, CD8 naive was given two plates, and CD8 memory was given one plate. The study deeply sequenced blood TCR repertoires of about 5 healthy adults to estimate repertoire size and the extent of clonotype sharing between individuals. To increase sequencing depth and limit assay-specific biases, different laboratories used diverse techniques to prepare libraries and sequence TCR repertoires. Per donor, leukapheresis produced somewhere between about 0.94 and 9 billion PBMCs. Beyond this particular receptor, the publication reports: When a few donors were compared, the shared fraction of clonotypes was 5% to 6.5% for naive CD4, over 3% for naive CD8, 2.3% for memory CD4, and around 0.37% for memory CD8. Compared with non-shared clonotypes, the clonotypes found in all four sorted-subset donors had higher generation probabilities. Pairwise subsampling led to the expectation that sequencing depth would affect the degree of clonotype sharing among donors. Only blood was sampled, and tissue TCR repertoires likely differ from those in blood. Rarefaction of sorted-subset datasets indicated incomplete sequencing despite the large sequencing depth. Because the study included only a small number of donors, the genetic and exposure-history diversity represented was limited. Naive subsets generally had larger estimated clonotype richness than memory subsets did.

Sequences KGHSH (CDR1) and LQKENI (CDR2) are obtained from the germline V gene. V and J lose 4 bases and 4 bases, and a span of 13 bases separates them. Reading from cysteine to phenylalanine, the CDR3 counts 15 amino acids. Left in the record is the CDR3 DNA by itself, 45 bases read in frame from the first base. The donors were healthy, HIV-negative adults who had no recently reported acute infections or vaccinations. All donors were Caucasian adults living in Nashville, Tennessee, USA. CD4+ T cells were enriched by magnetic negative selection; naive cells were then positively selected on CD45RA, and the negative fraction formed the memory subset. After blood collection by leukapheresis, PBMCs were isolated using Ficoll-Histopaque density gradient centrifugation and then cryopreserved in the vapor phase of liquid nitrogen. Purity and quantity of every magnetically sorted T cell population were checked by analytical flow cytometry. Genomic DNA was isolated from each sorted fraction and quantified by UV absorbance on a Nanodrop 2000c.

TCR CDR3 regions were amplified from genomic DNA by multiplex PCR using the deep immunoSEQ assay. Genomic DNA extracted from each cell subset was distributed evenly over all wells of several immunoSEQ 96-well plates, and each plate served as one replicate. For sorted subsets, about 200 ng genomic DNA, equal to 25,000 to 35,000 T cell genomes, was loaded into each replicate PCR. Purified libraries were measured with a Qubit 3.0 fluorometer, size-checked on a Bioanalyzer 2100, and measured again with the KAPA Library Quantification kit. Every immunoSEQ 96-well plate was sequenced on a dedicated single-read 150-cycle Illumina NextSeq 550 flow cell. The original methods were these. Because the immunoSEQ output included only junctional sequences and no quality scores, the filtering could not be the same as the filtering used for full-length reads. To assign V/J genes and CDR3, sequences were annotated using PyIR, a Python wrapper for IgBLAST v1.9, with IMGT germline references. Reads were removed for weak V/J assignments (E-value above 1e-6), missing CDR3, stop codons, out-of-frame junctions, or ambiguous translated residues. V3J clonotypes were defined as sequences sharing the same inferred V gene, J gene, and CDR3 amino acid sequence. Percentage overlap between repertoires was computed as shared unique clonotypes divided by the size of the smaller repertoire. Richness of each repertoire was evaluated using RTK rarefaction, the Chao1 estimator, and Recon v2.1 estimates of unobserved clonotypes. Generation probabilities were computed with OLGA for all TCRbeta clonotypes obtained by the gDNA method from several donors. Held by TCRdb, this immuneACCESS table contains in-frame sequences only and omits some clones. Under half of the omission traces to an unresolved V gene where checked; the cause of the rest is unknown. D and trimming were read from the DNA, whereas the V and J calls and clone size are those reported in that table. Here the sample has 2 million to 2.5 million clones; almost 96% occur a single time. About 0.13% of the sample lies in the top ten.

The clonotype was recovered from a man in his late teens or twenties in good health. The chain uses TRBV18 and TRBJ2-2; the D gene lacks a confident call. Specimen: naive CD4+ T cells sorted from blood. Taken with the paper, the label for cell subset or site translates to: CD45RA+ positively selected. The encoded CDR3 is CASSLTPTGTGELFF. The DNA sequence is TGTGCCAGCTCACTCACCCCGACCGGCACCGGGGAGCTGTTTTTT. With the rest looked up from the reference TRBV18 and TRBJ2-2 genes rather than sequenced, the full variable domain is NAGVMQNPRHLVRRRGQEARLRCSPMKGHSHVYWYRQLPEEGLKFMVYLQKENIIDESGMPKERFSAEFPKEGPSILRIQQVVRGDSAAYFCASSLTPTGTGELFFGEGSRLTVL.